Listed here are 30 T cell receptor beta chains from one sample, sequenced in a study of CD8+CD57+ T cells in acquired aplastic anemia. According to the study, genomic DNA was the template for TCR beta VDJ and CDR3 profiling. From the reads, TCRdb called clonotypes with MiXCR, one entry per CDR3 protein. The table records 110,000 or so distinct CDR3 sequences, 50% to 65% of them present only once. Sequencing used sorted CD4+, CD8+, or CD8+CD57+ T cells (not recorded which) from PBMCs. These receptor sequences come from a human donor in good health, serving as a control.

The DNA for the CDR3 is TGTGCCAGCAGTGGTGCCGGGACAGGGGACACTGAAGCTTTCTTT. Translating gives CASSGAGTGDTEAFF. The chain employs TRBV25-1 and TRBJ1-1; 10 nucleotides match TRBD1. The junction had 5 bases not matched to a gene; V was cut back by 4 bases and J by 3 bases. Germline CDR1 reads MGHDK; CDR2 reads SYGVNS. The length of the CDR3 is 15 residues.

This sequence joins TRBV3-1 and TRBJ1-3; D is ambiguous. The V gene's germline CDR1 is LGHDT and CDR2 YNNKEL (reference sequence). This CDR3 spans 14 amino acids. V was cut by 3 bases and J by 0 bases, with 6 bases left in between. For the CDR3, the DNA is TGTGCCAGCAGCCACGGAAGCTCTGGAAACACCATATATTTT. Residues: CASSHGSSGNTIYF. The complete variable domain, with remaining parts taken from reference TRBV3-1 and TRBJ1-3, reads DTAVSQTPKYLVTQMGNDKSIKCEQNLGHDTMYWYKQDSKKFLKIMFSYNNKELIINETVPNRFSPKSPDKAHLNLHINSLELGDSAVYFCASSHGSSGNTIYFGEGSWLTVV.

This clonotype was counted many times. The chain uses TRBV12-3 or TRBV12-4 and TRBJ2-1, with 10 bases fitting TRBD2. J gave up 4 bases and V 7 bases, and 4 bases lay outside the gene matches. The CDR3 sequence is 14 residues long. The CDR3, as DNA: TGTGCCAGCATGGCTAGCGGGGGATACAATGAGCAGTTCTTC. Its translation is CASMASGGYNEQFF.

The chain couples TRBV5-1 to TRBJ2-3; 11 bases are a match to TRBD2. CDR3 length equals 17 residues. Germline values: CDR1 SGHRS, CDR2 YFSETQ. The J segment lost 2 bases and the V segment lost 3 bases, leaving 8 bases of the junction unmatched. The DNA of the CDR3 is TGCGCCAGCAGCTCCACCGGGACTAGCGGTTACACAGATACGCAGTATTTT. Its translation: CASSSTGTSGYTDTQYF.

This clonotype has more than one count but fewer than ten. V gene TRBV19 combines with J gene TRBJ2-3; D is undetermined. With 3 bases removed from V and 0 bases from J, the gap between germline ends came to 10 bases. The CDR3 length is 15 residues. The germline V gene encodes CDR1 LNHDA and CDR2 SQIVND (reference sequence). In DNA, the CDR3 is TGTGCCAGTAGTATTCTCGAAGCTAGCACAGATACGCAGTATTTT. It yields the protein CASSILEASTDTQYF.

The chain couples TRBV11-1 to TRBJ1-1; TRBD1 might be the D (6 bases). Between the trimmed V and J ends, which lost 5 bases and 0 bases, there was a span of 16 bases. CDR3 length: 16 residues. Germline values: CDR1 SGHAT, CDR2 FQDESV (reference sequence). The CDR3 DNA reads TGTGCCAGCAGCACAGGGTATCGGGGCATGAACACTGAAGCTTTCTTT. Its protein is CASSTGYRGMNTEAFF.

About this clonotype itself: Possible read error: a much larger clone is one base away. The chain employs TRBV5-4 and TRBJ2-7, with D possibly being TRBD2 (5 bases). Trimming took 1 base from V and 1 from J, leaving 9 bases between them. The germline V gene has CDR1 SGHNT and CDR2 YYREEE (reference sequence). This CDR3 is built from 14 residues. The CDR3 loop reads CASSLRGRSYEQYF. The CDR3 DNA sequence: TGTGCCAGCAGCTTGCGGGGTAGGTCCTACGAGCAGTACTTC.

The CDR3 DNA reads as TGCAGCCCAAGGCAGGGTGCGGTAGGGGATAACTATGGCTACACCTTC. This codes for CSPRQGAVGDNYGYTF. The chain links TRBV29-1 to TRBJ1-2; D might be TRBD1 (5 bases). The V end was cut by 8 bases, the J end by 1 base, with 23 bases between. Per the germline V gene, CDR1 is SQVTM and CDR2 is ANQGSEA. The CDR3 totals 16 residues.

This clonotype was counted a few times. This chain links TRBV2 with TRBJ1-2; D gene uncertain. Germline V lookup: CDR1 SNHLY, CDR2 FYNNEI. The CDR3 has 13 amino acids. V gave up 6 bases and J gave up 3 bases, with 11 bases separating them. The chain's CDR3 is CASSGRSDYGYTF. The CDR3 bases are TGTGCCAGCAGCGGGCGCTCTGACTATGGCTACACCTTC.

The chain is built from TRBV7-2 and TRBJ2-7; D gene unclear. Germline V gene sequence: CDR1 SGHTA, CDR2 FQGNSA. Trimming shortened V by 1 base and J by 3 bases, and 7 bases separated the two germline ends. The length of the CDR3 is 13 residues. DNA for the CDR3: TGTGCCAGCAGCTTAGGTTACAGCTACGAGCAGTACTTC. It codes for CASSLGYSYEQYF.

This chain connects TRBV2 to TRBJ1-2, with 7 bases matching TRBD1. Germline CDR1 SNHLY, CDR2 FYNNEI. J gave up 4 bases and V 6 bases, and 8 bases lay outside the gene matches. CDR3 size: 14 residues. The CDR3 is CASRPGQSTYGYTF. Here the CDR3 DNA reads TGTGCCAGCAGGCCGGGACAGTCAACCTATGGCTACACCTTC.

This clonotype turned up a few times. The chain joins TRBV6-1 to TRBJ2-7, with 8 bases identical to TRBD1. After removal of 3 bases from V and 6 bases from J, the junction contained 1 base not matched to a gene. Per germline, CDR1 MNHNS and CDR2 SASEGT. The CDR3 has 12 residues. The CDR3 loop is CASSETGVEQYF. In nucleotides, the CDR3 is TGTGCCAGCAGTGAGACAGGGGTCGAGCAGTACTTC.

The chain has TRBV7-8 and TRBJ1-2, with a possible D match to TRBD1 (5 bases). The CDR3 is 13 amino acids. Germline CDR1 and CDR2: SGHVS and FQNEAQ. V dropped 6 bases and J dropped 3 bases, with 11 bases sitting between them. DNA for the CDR3: TGTGCCAGCAGTACGGGACCTGACTATGGCTACACCTTC. Translated: CASSTGPDYGYTF.

This clonotype was recorded at least ten times. The genes are TRBV7-2 and TRBJ2-5; the D gene could be TRBD1 or TRBD2 (5 bases each). V lost 4 bases to trimming and J lost 4 bases, with 22 bases between them. Germline CDR1 is SGHTA and CDR2 is FQGNSA. CDR3 size: 17 residues. Written as DNA, the CDR3 is TGTGCCAGCAGCTCAGCCCTTGTGGGGGATTTAGGAGAGACCCAGTACTTC. The encoded protein is CASSSALVGDLGETQYF.

V gene TRBV6-1 combines with J gene TRBJ2-7; 8 bases fit TRBD1. The trim removed 10 bases at V and 4 bases at J, leaving 9 bases unmatched. Looked up from germline, CDR1 is MNHNS and CDR2 is SASEGT. This CDR3 contains 13 residues. The CDR3 DNA reads TGTGCCACTCCCGGGACAGGTACTTACGAGCAGTACTTC. Translation gives CATPGTGTYEQYF.

In its sample, this clonotype was seen many times. This sequence joins TRBV4-1 and TRBJ1-5, with no clear D. This CDR3 has 16 amino acids. Germline assignment: CDR1 MGHRA and CDR2 YSYEKL. V lost 0 bases and J lost 0, with 9 bases in between. The CDR3 loop reads CASSQEAEYSNQPQHF. The DNA for the CDR3 is TGCGCCAGCAGCCAAGAGGCGGAATATAGCAATCAGCCCCAGCATTTT.

This clonotype was counted at least ten times. The V call is TRBV24-1, the J call TRBJ2-3; 16 bases fit TRBD2. Germline trimming cut 3 bases from V and 2 bases from J; bases unmatched to any gene: 7. Germline-derived CDR1 and CDR2 are KGHDR and SFDVKD. The CDR3 length is 19 residues. CDR3: CATSDPGLAGGVYTDTQYF. The DNA of the CDR3 is TGTGCCACCAGTGATCCGGGACTAGCGGGGGGGGTTTACACAGATACGCAGTATTTT.

The chain carries TRBV24-1 and TRBJ1-2; TRBD1 matches 10 bases. The CDR3 contains 14 residues. The ends lost 4 bases at V and 7 bases at J; junction bases unmatched: 5. In germline, CDR1 is KGHDR, CDR2 SFDVKD. The CDR3 reads CATSEPGQGTGYTF. The CDR3 DNA is TGTGCCACCAGTGAGCCGGGACAGGGGACTGGCTACACCTTC.

The genes are TRBV7-8 and TRBJ2-5; the match to TRBD2 covers 9 bases. Per germline, CDR1 SGHVS and CDR2 FQNEAQ. V was clipped by 2 bases and J by 2 bases; unmatched bases: 9. This CDR3 has 17 residues. CDR3 loop: CASSLYGGGGIQETQYF. DNA for the CDR3: TGTGCCAGCAGCTTATATGGCGGGGGGGGCATACAAGAGACCCAGTACTTC.

This sequence joins TRBV25-1 and TRBJ1-1; tentatively, D is TRBD1 (6 bases). Germline CDR1 MGHDK, CDR2 SYGVNS. The CDR3 consists of 14 residues. V was shortened by 4 bases and J by 4 bases, with 13 bases between the two germline ends. CDR3 amino acids: CASSAHREVTEAFF. In nucleotides, the CDR3 is TGTGCCAGCAGTGCCCACAGGGAAGTCACTGAAGCTTTCTTT. Variable domain in full (rest from reference TRBV25-1 and TRBJ1-1): EADIYQTPRYLVIGTGKKITLECSQTMGHDKMYWYQQDPGMELHLIHYSYGVNSTEKGDLSSESTVSRIRTEHFPLTLESARPSHTSQYLCASSAHREVTEAFFGQGTRLTVV.

This clonotype was found many times. The V and J genes are TRBV12-3 or TRBV12-4 and TRBJ1-1; 9 nucleotides align to TRBD1. The CDR3 is 16 amino acids. V lost 4 bases and J lost 2; bases outside the gene matches: 8. This CDR3 reads CASSSPGTGSNTEAFF. The CDR3 nucleotides are TGTGCCAGCAGTTCACCCGGGACAGGGTCAAACACTGAAGCTTTCTTT.

This clonotype was recorded at least ten times. Compared with germline, one end of the junction differs, possibly owing to a read error. This chain joins TRBV7-7 and TRBJ2-1; TRBD2 is a possible D gene (6 bases). The CDR3 covers 14 residues. CDR1 and CDR2 (germline): SSHAT, FNYEAQ (reference sequence). CDR3: CASSRAGVYNEQFF. The DNA for the CDR3 is TGTGCTAGCAGCCGAGCGGGCGTATACAATGAGCAGTTCTTC.

The sample holds many counts of this clonotype. The chain employs TRBV7-9 and TRBJ2-1; the D gene is possibly TRBD1 (6 bases). This CDR3 is built from 14 residues. CDR1 and CDR2 (germline): SEHNR, FQNEAQ (reference sequence). The ends were cut back, 1 base at V and 3 bases at J, with 7 bases in the middle. DNA of the CDR3: TGTGCCAGCAGCTTAGTAGGGGGCTACAATGAGCAGTTCTTC. Protein product: CASSLVGGYNEQFF.

The genes are TRBV7-2 and TRBJ1-2; D not certain. V was clipped by 5 bases and J by 4 bases, with 17 bases between them. The CDR3 is made up of 15 amino acids. Germline CDR1 reads SGHTA; CDR2 reads FQGNSA. As DNA, the CDR3 is TGTGCCAGCAGCCAATGGACCGATGAGATCTATGGCTACACCTTC. This codes for CASSQWTDEIYGYTF.

The V and J genes are TRBV6-2 or TRBV6-3 and TRBJ2-7; D unresolved. The CDR3 consists of 14 residues. Germline CDR1 is MNHEY and CDR2 is SVGEGT. Trimming removed 6 bases at V and 0 bases at J, with 12 bases between. The CDR3 protein is CASSRPTDSYEQYF. In DNA, the CDR3 is TGTGCCAGCAGCCGACCGACCGACTCCTACGAGCAGTACTTC.

This CDR3 reads CASRGHTGELFF. CDR3 nucleotides: TGTGCCAGCAGGGGCCACACCGGGGAGCTGTTTTTT. This chain links TRBV9 with TRBJ2-2; the D is unclear. With 5 bases removed from V and 3 bases from J, the gap between germline ends came to 5 bases. The CDR3 extends over 12 amino acids. Germline V gene sequence: CDR1 SGDLS, CDR2 YYNGEE.

This rearrangement joins TRBV19 to TRBJ1-5; D unresolved. Trimming removed 9 bases at V and 0 bases at J, with 15 bases between. This CDR3 region has 15 residues. Germline V gene lookup returns CDR1 LNHDA and CDR2 SQIVND (reference sequence). The CDR3 region has the DNA TGTGCCAGCAGTGTCGACAACTATAGCAATCAGCCCCAGCATTTT. Translated: CASSVDNYSNQPQHF.

CDR3 protein: CSASGRTGYTF. The CDR3 DNA is TGCAGTGCTAGCGGCAGGACTGGCTACACCTTC. The gene calls are TRBV20-1 and TRBJ1-2; D gene uncertain. V lost 3 bases, J lost 7 bases, and 9 bases lay in between. This CDR3 has 11 residues. Per germline, CDR1 DFQATT and CDR2 SNEGSKA (reference sequence).

This clonotype is a singleton in its sample. The chain recombines TRBV20-1 with TRBJ2-2; D remains unclear. This CDR3 spans 10 amino acids. CDR1 and CDR2 (germline): DFQATT, SNEGSKA (reference sequence). V lost 6 bases and J 9 bases, leaving 8 bases between the germline ends. CDR3 in amino acids: CSATDRELFF. The CDR3 DNA follows: TGCAGTGCAACCGACAGGGAGCTGTTTTTT.

Details on this clonotype: Because it lacks the conserved phenylalanine or tryptophan at the end, this CDR3 is likely a read error. The CDR3 DNA sequence: TGTGCCGGTAGCCGGGGGACAGTCAACACCGGGGAGCTGTTTTTG. Its protein product is CAGSRGTVNTGELFL. The chain carries TRBV19 and TRBJ2-2, with a weak D call TRBD1 (7 bases). The CDR3 extends over 15 amino acids. Germline CDR1 and CDR2: LNHDA and SQIVND (reference sequence).